One sample yielded the 28 T cell receptor beta chains listed below, sequenced in a study of T cell changes during pregnancy in multiple sclerosis. TCRdb's table, derived via immunoSEQ multiplex PCR, lists solely in-frame clones and lacks some. This table has about 36,000 clones, about 90% appearing once. The sample here was CD4+ T cells from peripheral blood mononuclear cells, taken after pregnancy. The origin of the receptors is a female donor with multiple sclerosis, enrolled in a pregnancy study.

This rearrangement joins TRBV27 to TRBJ2-7, with D possibly TRBD1 on 6 matching bases. This CDR3 is 14 amino acids long. Trimming shortened V by 6 bases and J by 5 bases, and 17 bases separated the two germline ends. Germline assignment: CDR1 MNHEY and CDR2 SMNVEV (reference sequence). CDR3 DNA: TGTGCCAGCAGGAATCTTAACAGGGTCCACGAGCAGTACTTC. Protein: CASRNLNRVHEQYF.

This chain links TRBV30 with TRBJ1-5; TRBD1 is a possible D gene (6 bases). Trimming removed 0 bases at V and 5 bases at J, with 8 bases between. CDR1 is GTSNPN and CDR2 is SVGIG in the germline V gene (reference sequence). The CDR3 length is 13 residues. CDR3 coding DNA: TGTGCCTGGAGTGTCTCAGGGGATCAGCCCCAGCATTTT. Protein sequence: CAWSVSGDQPQHF.

Only one count was recorded for this clone. The chain combines TRBV4-1 with TRBJ2-3, with 7 nucleotides matching TRBD2. CDR1 MGHRA and CDR2 YSYEKL come from the germline V gene. CDR3 length: 16 residues. V was pared by 4 bases and J by 0 bases, with 7 bases of the junction left unmatched. CDR3 sequence: CASSLRAGTSTDTQYF. CDR3 coding DNA: TGCGCCAGCAGCCTAAGAGCGGGAACTAGCACAGATACGCAGTATTTT.

This clone was seen just once. The chain recombines TRBV15 with TRBJ2-1; TRBD1 matches 9 bases. The junction had 10 bases not matched to a gene; V was cut back by 8 bases and J by 8 bases. The germline V gene encodes CDR1 LNHNV and CDR2 YYDKDF (reference sequence). This CDR3 has 14 amino acids. CDR3 sequence: CATARDRAAHEQFF. The CDR3 DNA is TGTGCCACCGCCAGGGACAGGGCAGCTCATGAGCAGTTCTTC.

V is TRBV25-1 and J is TRBJ2-1; 8 bases are a match to TRBD2. Germline CDR1 reads MGHDK; CDR2 reads SYGVNS. Trimming cost V 2 bases and J 3 bases; bases outside gene matches: 12. This CDR3 is built from 18 residues. CDR3 DNA: TGTGCCAGCAGTGAAGCGGGGACTAGATTCGTTCGCTACAATGAGCAGTTCTTC. Its translation is CASSEAGTRFVRYNEQFF.

The V and J genes are TRBV6-1 and TRBJ2-6; D is ambiguous. V lost 3 bases to trimming and J lost 0 bases, with 12 bases between them. The germline V gene encodes CDR1 MNHNS and CDR2 SASEGT. The CDR3 totals 17 residues. In DNA form, the CDR3 reads TGTGCCAGCAGTGAGTGGGCCCCGAACTCTGGGGCCAACGTCCTGACTTTC. Residues: CASSEWAPNSGANVLTF.

The chain combines TRBV11-2 with TRBJ2-7; 8 nucleotides match TRBD1. CDR1 is SGHAT, CDR2 FQNNGV, per germline. With V trimmed by 5 bases and J by 0 bases, 3 bases remained unmatched. The CDR3 runs 14 residues. The CDR3 bases are TGTGCCAGCAGCCGGGACAGGAGCTCCTACGAGCAGTACTTC. Its protein product is CASSRDRSSYEQYF.

This chain uses TRBV9 with TRBJ1-2; weak D call: TRBD1 (5 bases). The CDR3 has 15 residues. The germline V gene has CDR1 SGDLS and CDR2 YYNGEE. Trimming took 0 bases from V and 0 from J, leaving 9 bases between them. CDR3 DNA: TGTGCCAGCAGCGTAGATGCAGGGCCTAACTATGGCTACACCTTC. Translating gives CASSVDAGPNYGYTF.

The V call is TRBV4-2, the J call TRBJ1-2, with 7 bases aligning to TRBD1. The germline V gene encodes CDR1 LGHNA and CDR2 YNFKEQ. The CDR3 spans 16 residues. V trimming: 1 base; J trimming: 7 bases; junction bases outside the gene matches: 12. CDR3 sequence reads: CASSQVDRVGAGGYTF. The CDR3 region has the DNA TGTGCCAGCAGCCAAGTCGACAGGGTTGGGGCGGGTGGCTACACCTTC.

The chain is built from TRBV6-1 and TRBJ2-3; no firm D call. The CDR3 sequence is 15 residues long. Looked up from germline, CDR1 is MNHNS and CDR2 is SASEGT. V dropped 1 base and J dropped 2 bases, with 10 bases sitting between them. The CDR3 DNA is TGTGCCAGCAGTGAAGGGCCTAGTCTCACAGATACGCAGTATTTT. Its translation is CASSEGPSLTDTQYF.

The V gene is TRBV18, the J gene TRBJ1-1; no firm D call. Germline loops: CDR1 KGHSH, CDR2 LQKENI. CDR3 size: 14 residues. The germline V and J ends were trimmed by 3 bases and 7 bases, with 15 bases remaining between them. The CDR3 region has the DNA TGTGCCAGCTCACCGAATGAGGGTGGAGTTGAAGCTTTCTTT. This translates into CASSPNEGGVEAFF.

This chain connects TRBV9 to TRBJ2-5, with a tentative D call TRBD2 (5 bases). CDR1 and CDR2 (germline): SGDLS, YYNGEE. CDR3 length: 13 residues. V was shortened by 1 base and J by 2 bases, with 6 bases between the two germline ends. CDR3 sequence: CASSVSGQETQYF. In DNA form, the CDR3 reads TGTGCCAGCAGCGTAAGCGGACAAGAGACCCAGTACTTC.

The chain combines TRBV27 with TRBJ2-3, with 9 bases matching TRBD1. The V gene's germline CDR1 is MNHEY and CDR2 SMNVEV (reference sequence). V was clipped by 5 bases and J by 6 bases; unmatched bases: 9. This CDR3 has 15 residues. The DNA of the CDR3 is TGTGCCAGCAGTCTTCCGGGACAGGGATCTGATACGCAGTATTTT. Encoded protein: CASSLPGQGSDTQYF.

The CDR3: CASSIIGLAGGQETQYF. The DNA for the CDR3 is TGTGCCAGTAGTATAATCGGACTAGCGGGAGGACAAGAGACCCAGTACTTC. The rearrangement uses TRBV19 and TRBJ2-5, with 14 nucleotides matching TRBD2. The CDR3 is 17 residues long. The ends lost 2 bases at V and 2 bases at J; junction bases unmatched: 4. Germline V CDR1 and CDR2: LNHDA, SQIVND (reference sequence).

J is TRBJ2-1 and V is TRBV2; D might be TRBD1 (7 bases). V was clipped by 5 bases and J by 8 bases, with 19 bases between them. CDR3 length: 15 residues. Germline lookup yields CDR1 SNHLY and CDR2 FYNNEI. The DNA of the CDR3 is TGTGCCAGCAGTACGAGGCAGGGGGGATCGGATGAGCAGTTCTTC. Its protein is CASSTRQGGSDEQFF.

The rearrangement links TRBV11-2 to TRBJ1-2, with 7 bases aligning to TRBD1. The CDR3 totals 18 residues. The germline V gene encodes CDR1 SGHAT and CDR2 FQNNGV. With 1 base clipped from V and 2 bases from J, the junction kept 13 bases outside the gene matches. In DNA, the CDR3 is TGTGCCAGCAGCTTAGGGCCCCGTTTAAGGGACAGCAACTATGGCTACACCTTC. Its translation is CASSLGPRLRDSNYGYTF.

The chain uses TRBV7-2 and TRBJ2-2; D remains unclear. Germline V gene sequence: CDR1 SGHTA, CDR2 FQGNSA. V shed 3 bases and J shed 1 base, with 6 bases lying between them. This CDR3 has 14 amino acids. As DNA, the CDR3 is TGTGCCAGCAGCTTCAATAGGAACACCGGGGAGCTGTTTTTT. Translated: CASSFNRNTGELFF.

The chain is built from TRBV20-1 and TRBJ2-5; no clear D gene. Trimming removed 6 bases at V and 7 bases at J, with 9 bases between. CDR1 DFQATT and CDR2 SNEGSKA come from the germline V gene (reference sequence). The CDR3 sequence is 10 residues long. The CDR3 sequence: CSAVRVTQYF. The CDR3 coding sequence is TGCAGTGCCGTCCGGGTGACCCAGTACTTC.

The V and J genes are TRBV6-5 and TRBJ2-3; 8 bases are a match to TRBD1. J was trimmed by 1 base and V by 2 bases; bases with no gene match: 2. CDR3 length: 15 residues. Germline-derived CDR1 and CDR2 are MNHEY and SVGAGI. In DNA, the CDR3 is TGTGCCAGCAGTTACGGACAGGGCGGCACAGATACGCAGTATTTT. The encoded protein is CASSYGQGGTDTQYF.

This sequence joins TRBV21-1 and TRBJ2-7; the D segment call TRBD2 is taken from the table without a DNA check. TRBV21-1 is designated a pseudogene. The CDR3 spans 18 residues. The DNA for the CDR3 is TGTGCCAGCAGCAAAGAGGTAGAAAAAGGAGTCCAACGAAACGAGCAGTACTTC. This encodes CASSKEVEKGVQRNEQYF.

The rearrangement links TRBV19 to TRBJ1-2; D remains ambiguous. This CDR3 spans 13 amino acids. V dropped 5 bases and J dropped 2 bases, with 9 bases sitting between them. The germline gives CDR1 LNHDA, CDR2 SQIVND (reference sequence). The CDR3 DNA reads as TGTGCCAGTAGTGCGGGAGTAAACTATGGCTACACCTTC. This sequence encodes CASSAGVNYGYTF.

The genes are TRBV5-4 and TRBJ2-5; D not resolved. Germline values: CDR1 SGHNT, CDR2 YYREEE (reference sequence). This CDR3 spans 13 amino acids. With 4 bases removed from V and 7 bases from J, the gap between germline ends came to 14 bases. The CDR3 protein is CASSHRDDRTQYF. The CDR3 nucleotides are TGTGCCAGCAGCCACAGAGATGATAGGACCCAGTACTTC. Supplemented by reference TRBV5-4 and TRBJ2-5, the full variable domain reads ETGVTQSPTHLIKTRGQQVTLRCSSQSGHNTVSWYQQALGQGPQFIFQYYREEENGRGNFPPRFSGLQFPNYSSELNVNALELDDSALYLCASSHRDDRTQYFGPGTRLLVL.

The chain employs TRBV30 and TRBJ1-5; the D gene is possibly TRBD1 (6 bases). Looked up from germline, CDR1 is GTSNPN and CDR2 is SVGIG (reference sequence). V lost 1 base and J 3 bases, leaving 7 bases between the germline ends. This CDR3 comprises 13 residues. The CDR3 DNA sequence: TGTGCCTGGAGTGCAGGGGACAATCAGCCCCAGCATTTT. Translation gives CAWSAGDNQPQHF.

This sequence joins TRBV18 and TRBJ2-1; D gene ambiguous. V lost 1 base to trimming and J lost 8 bases, with 3 bases between them. The germline V gene has CDR1 KGHSH and CDR2 LQKENI. This CDR3 is 11 amino acids long. The CDR3 spells CASSPRDEQFF. The CDR3 bases are TGTGCCAGCTCACCACGCGATGAGCAGTTCTTC.

The V gene is TRBV6-1, the J gene TRBJ2-7; the match to TRBD2 covers 12 bases. The germline gives CDR1 MNHNS, CDR2 SASEGT. The ends lost 4 bases at V and 0 bases at J; junction bases unmatched: 4. The CDR3 spans 16 residues. CDR3: CASSGGLAGYSYEQYF. The CDR3 region has the DNA TGTGCCAGCAGTGGGGGACTAGCGGGTTACTCCTACGAGCAGTACTTC.

The chain joins TRBV11-2 to TRBJ2-2; tentative D call: TRBD2 (6 bases). V lost 1 base, J lost 2 bases, and 11 bases lay in between. The CDR3 is made up of 16 amino acids. Germline loops: CDR1 SGHAT, CDR2 FQNNGV. CDR3 DNA sequence: TGTGCCAGCAGCTTAGTCGGCGGGGATAACACCGGGGAGCTGTTTTTT. Translating it yields CASSLVGGDNTGELFF.

V gene TRBV7-2 combines with J gene TRBJ1-1, with D perhaps matching TRBD1 (5 bases). The CDR3 sequence is 13 residues long. Deletions cut 0 bases from V and 7 bases from J, with 9 bases between. Germline-derived CDR1 and CDR2 are SGHTA and FQGNSA. The CDR3 DNA sequence: TGTGCCAGCAGCTTAGCGCGGCAGGGTGAAGCTTTCTTT. Its translation: CASSLARQGEAFF. The entire variable domain, with the rest obtained from reference TRBV7-2 and TRBJ1-1, is as follows: GAGVSQSPSNKVTEKGKDVELRCDPISGHTALYWYRQSLGQGLEFLIYFQGNSAPDKSGLPSDRFSAERTGGSVSTLTIQRTQQEDSAVYLCASSLARQGEAFFGQGTRLTVV.

The rearrangement uses TRBV27 and TRBJ2-3, with D perhaps TRBD1 (6 bases). CDR1 is MNHEY, CDR2 SMNVEV, per germline (reference sequence). The CDR3 spans 16 residues. Trimming took off 3 bases at V and 5 bases at J, with 18 bases between the two ends. The CDR3: CASSFSDNRAIDTQYF. CDR3 sequence (DNA): TGTGCCAGCAGTTTCAGTGATAACAGGGCAATAGATACGCAGTATTTT.